A single sample gave rise to the 24 T cell receptor beta chains below, sequenced in a study of TIL therapy for anti-PD-1-resistant metastatic lung cancer (dated by TCRdb to the early 2020s). The sample's time point, from its label and the paper: pre-treatment sample, taken before nivolumab and TIL therapy. Excised metastases, mostly pleural nodules or supraclavicular lymph nodes, were used as baseline tumor samples and were taken from the same resection from which TIL were grown. The immunoSEQ v3 hsTCRB kit was used to amplify TCR beta CDR3 regions from genomic DNA through bias-controlled multiplex PCR. This is the immuneACCESS table as TCRdb keeps it, with only in-frame sequences that have V and J called. A part of the clones is gone; compared with another copy, unresolved V genes explain less than half, and the rest is unexplained. In all, the sample holds about 14,000 clones, and about three fifths of those were seen once. 9% of the sample is taken by the ten largest.

The material sequenced was tumor tissue, taken at baseline. The receptors here all came from a woman aged 30-79 years with non-small cell lung cancer.

This clone showed up just a few times. This rearrangement joins TRBV7-9 to TRBJ2-7, with 9 bases identical to TRBD1. V was pared by 3 bases and J by 4 bases, with 7 bases of the junction left unmatched. This CDR3 spans 15 amino acids. Germline loops: CDR1 SEHNR, CDR2 FQNEAQ (reference sequence). The CDR3 coding sequence is TGTGCCAGCAGCTTTACAGGGGGCCTAGAGTACGAGCAGTACTTC. Its translation: CASSFTGGLEYEQYF.

As DNA, the CDR3 is TGTGCCAGCAGCGAGGCAGGGATAACCCCCGCGCAGTACTTC. Protein: CASSEAGITPAQYF. The rearrangement uses TRBV6-1 and TRBJ2-7, with a weak D call TRBD1 (5 bases). The CDR3 runs 14 residues. Looked up from germline, CDR1 is MNHNS and CDR2 is SASEGT. V was cut by 6 bases and J by 9 bases, with 21 bases left in between.

This clone appeared once. The rearrangement uses TRBV5-1 and TRBJ2-2; D uncertain. CDR1 and CDR2 (germline): SGHRS, YFSETQ. This CDR3 region has 13 residues. V was pared by 9 bases and J by 3 bases, with 12 bases between. The CDR3 region is CATTPRDTGELFF. DNA of the CDR3: TGCGCCACCACCCCCCGGGACACCGGGGAGCTGTTTTTT.

J is TRBJ2-2 and V is TRBV5-1, with 7 bases aligning to TRBD2. Germline values: CDR1 SGHRS, CDR2 YFSETQ. The CDR3 is 19 amino acids. V lost 4 bases, J lost 3 bases, and 18 bases stayed unmatched. CDR3 sequence: CASSPYKRGTSWDTGELFF. Written as DNA, the CDR3 is TGCGCCAGCAGCCCTTATAAGCGGGGTACCTCCTGGGACACCGGGGAGCTGTTTTTT. The entire variable domain, with the rest obtained from reference TRBV5-1 and TRBJ2-2, is as follows: KAGVTQTPRYLIKTRGQQVTLSCSPISGHRSVSWYQQTPGQGLQFLFEYFSETQRNKGNFPGRFSGRQFSNSRSEMNVSTLELGDSALYLCASSPYKRGTSWDTGELFFGEGSRLTVL.

This clone has a handful of counts. A read error may produce the germline difference seen at one junction end. The chain joins TRBV5-3 to TRBJ1-2, with no clear D. TRBV5-3 is identified as an open reading frame with a role that is uncertain. The CDR3 consists of 8 residues. The chain's CDR3 is CARSLYPF. CDR3 DNA sequence: TGTGCCAGAAGCTTGTATCCTTTC.

CDR3 nucleotides: TGTGCCAGCATTTGGGGGGGAAACACTGAAGCTTTCTTT. This encodes CASIWGGNTEAFF. The rearrangement uses TRBV11-2 and TRBJ1-1, with D possibly TRBD1 on 5 matching bases. Germline-derived CDR1 and CDR2 are SGHAT and FQNNGV. V was pared by 7 bases and J by 2 bases, with 11 bases between. The CDR3 is 13 amino acids.

J is TRBJ1-2 and V is TRBV29-1; 8 nucleotides line up with TRBD1. V shed 5 bases, J shed 8 bases, and the junction held 10 bases outside the gene matches. The germline gives CDR1 SQVTM, CDR2 ANQGSEA. The CDR3 covers 13 residues. The CDR3 is CSVTPTGGSGYTF. The CDR3 DNA reads as TGCAGCGTTACGCCCACAGGGGGAAGCGGCTACACCTTC. The full variable domain, rest sourced from reference TRBV29-1 and TRBJ1-2, is SAVISQKPSRDICQRGTSLTIQCQVDSQVTMMFWYRQQPGQSLTLIATANQGSEATYESGFVIDKFPISRPNLTFSTLTVSNMSPEDSSIYLCSVTPTGGSGYTFGSGTRLTVV.

The chain links TRBV11-2 to TRBJ1-2, with D tentatively TRBD1 (5 bases). CDR3 length: 13 amino acids. CDR1 is SGHAT and CDR2 is FQNNGV in the germline V gene. V was clipped by 5 bases and J by 8 bases, with 15 bases between them. The DNA for the CDR3 is TGTGCCAGCAGCCCCGCGGGGGGACGGGGCTACACCTTC. It is translated as CASSPAGGRGYTF. The full variable domain, completed using reference TRBV11-2 and TRBJ1-2, is EAGVAQSPRYKIIEKRQSVAFWCNPISGHATLYWYQQILGQGPKLLIQFQNNGVVDDSQLPKDRFSAERLKGVDSTLKIQPAKLEDSAVYLCASSPAGGRGYTFGSGTRLTVV.

The chain combines TRBV14 with TRBJ1-1; D remains unclear. Germline V lookup: CDR1 SGHDN, CDR2 FVKESK. This CDR3 has 14 amino acids. V was trimmed by 5 bases and J by 4 bases, leaving 14 bases between them. The CDR3 sequence: CASSTRLSATEAFF. The CDR3 nucleotides read TGTGCCAGCAGCACCCGACTGTCGGCCACTGAAGCTTTCTTT. Supplemented by reference TRBV14 and TRBJ1-1, the full variable domain reads EAGVTQFPSHSVIEKGQTVTLRCDPISGHDNLYWYRRVMGKEIKFLLHFVKESKQDESGMPNNRFLAERTGGTYSTLKVQPAELEDSGVYFCASSTRLSATEAFFGQGTRLTVV.

This clone has a handful of counts. J is TRBJ2-5 and V is TRBV10-3; 12 nucleotides align to TRBD2. Germline assignment: CDR1 ENHRY and CDR2 SYGVKD. CDR3 length equals 14 residues. J was trimmed by 1 base and V by 10 bases; bases with no gene match: 4. CDR3 coding DNA: TGTGCCACGGCGACTAGCGGGGGCCAAGAGACCCAGTACTTC. This codes for CATATSGGQETQYF.

As regards this clone: Other DNA variants within this sample encode the same CDR3. V is TRBV7-2 and J is TRBJ1-1; the D gene is possibly TRBD1 (6 bases). The CDR3 is 14 amino acids. V was shortened by 4 bases and J by 1 base, with 10 bases between the two germline ends. From germline, CDR1 is SGHTA and CDR2 FQGNSA. The CDR3 reads CASSWGHPNTEAFF. The CDR3 DNA is TGTGCCAGCAGCTGGGGACACCCGAACACTGAAGCTTTCTTT.

The rearrangement joins TRBV28 to TRBJ2-3; weak D call: TRBD1 (7 bases). V lost 3 bases and J 2 bases, leaving 12 bases between the germline ends. CDR3 length equals 15 residues. From germline, CDR1 is MDHEN and CDR2 SYDVKM. The CDR3 loop is CASSFGGTVTDTQYF. The CDR3, as DNA: TGTGCCAGCAGTTTCGGCGGGACAGTCACAGATACGCAGTATTTT.

This rearrangement joins TRBV19 to TRBJ2-2; TRBD1 matches at 7 bases. Germline-derived CDR1 and CDR2 are LNHDA and SQIVND (reference sequence). V was pared by 9 bases and J by 3 bases, with 7 bases of the junction left unmatched. The CDR3 runs to 14 residues. The chain's CDR3 is CASLRGQDTGELFF. The CDR3 coding sequence is TGTGCCAGCTTAAGGGGGCAGGACACCGGGGAGCTGTTTTTT.

The gene calls are TRBV4-3 and TRBJ1-1; D unclear. The CDR3 runs to 14 residues. V was trimmed by 3 bases and J by 1 base, leaving 9 bases between them. The germline V gene encodes CDR1 LGHNA and CDR2 YSLEER. The CDR3 DNA follows: TGCGCCAGCAGCCACAATCAACGGAACACTGAAGCTTTCTTT. Its translation is CASSHNQRNTEAFF.

The chain uses TRBV10-2 and TRBJ1-5; a weak D match, TRBD1 (5 bases). Trimming removed 7 bases from V and 0 bases from J, with 10 bases in between. CDR1 and CDR2 (germline): WSHSY, SAAADI. This CDR3 is 14 amino acids long. The CDR3 bases are TGCGCCAGCAAGACAGACTATAGCAATCAGCCCCAGCATTTT. Translation: CASKTDYSNQPQHF.

The rearrangement uses TRBV30 and TRBJ1-5; 9 bases are a match to TRBD1. The CDR3 has 13 amino acids. V shed 5 bases, J shed 7 bases, and the junction held 6 bases outside the gene matches. Looked up from germline, CDR1 is GTSNPN and CDR2 is SVGIG (reference sequence). CDR3 bases: TGTGCCTGGCCGGGACAGGGTGGGCAGCCCCAGCATTTT. Its protein is CAWPGQGGQPQHF.

This clone was observed a few times. The chain employs TRBV6-5 and TRBJ1-1; no reliable D call. Trimming took off 6 bases at V and 7 bases at J, with 21 bases between the two ends. There are 15 residues in the CDR3. CDR1 and CDR2 from the germline V gene are MNHEY and SVGAGI. The CDR3 region has the DNA TGTGCCAGCAGGATCGGACTTTTGGTACATGATGAAGCTTTCTTT. This encodes CASRIGLLVHDEAFF.

The rearrangement links TRBV7-2 to TRBJ1-5; TRBD1 agrees at 7 bases. The CDR3 runs 13 residues. Germline trimming cut 5 bases from V and 5 bases from J; bases unmatched to any gene: 3. Per germline, CDR1 SGHTA and CDR2 FQGNSA. CDR3: CASSPTGDQPQHF. The CDR3 coding sequence is TGTGCCAGCAGCCCCACAGGGGATCAGCCCCAGCATTTT. The full variable domain, completed using reference TRBV7-2 and TRBJ1-5, is GAGVSQSPSNKVTEKGKDVELRCDPISGHTALYWYRQSLGQGLEFLIYFQGNSAPDKSGLPSDRFSAERTGGSVSTLTIQRTQQEDSAVYLCASSPTGDQPQHFGDGTRLSIL.

The chain is built from TRBV6-5 and TRBJ2-7; a weak D match, TRBD1 (6 bases). V lost 3 bases and J 2 bases, leaving 11 bases between the germline ends. CDR1 is MNHEY and CDR2 is SVGAGI in the germline V gene. This CDR3 has 14 residues. DNA for the CDR3: TGTGCCAGCAGTTATATACAGGGCCCCTACGAGCAGTACTTC. It translates to CASSYIQGPYEQYF.

This clone was observed once. The chain recombines TRBV9 with TRBJ2-7; 7 nucleotides agree with TRBD1. The CDR3 is 15 amino acids. Germline CDR1 SGDLS, CDR2 YYNGEE. J lost 4 bases, V lost 0 bases, and 7 bases had no gene match. The CDR3 bases are TGTGCCAGCAGCGTAGGGGTGGGACAGACGTACGAGCAGTACTTC. It encodes CASSVGVGQTYEQYF.

This chain joins TRBV5-1 and TRBJ1-2, with a tentative D call TRBD1 (5 bases). The CDR3 covers 14 residues. In germline, CDR1 is SGHRS, CDR2 YFSETQ. V was pared by 0 bases and J by 5 bases, with 11 bases between. The chain's CDR3 is CASSLGDRPYGYTF. CDR3 DNA sequence: TGCGCCAGCAGCTTGGGGGACCGACCTTATGGCTACACCTTC.

The J gene is TRBJ1-2, the V gene TRBV7-9; D is possibly TRBD1 (5 bases). The CDR3 has 15 residues. Germline assignment: CDR1 SEHNR and CDR2 FQNEAQ (reference sequence). Trimming pared 3 bases from V and 6 bases from J, leaving 17 bases between. The DNA of the CDR3 is TGTGCCAGCAGCTTGGGGGTCACCGCCGGGGATGGCTACACCTTC. The encoded protein is CASSLGVTAGDGYTF.

The V call is TRBV4-3, the J call TRBJ2-1; D is unclear. V dropped 0 bases and J dropped 4 bases, with 10 bases sitting between them. Germline values: CDR1 LGHNA, CDR2 YSLEER. This CDR3 contains 15 residues. DNA of the CDR3: TGCGCCAGCAGCCAAGAATTTTTAGAATACAATGAGCAGTTCTTC. Translating gives CASSQEFLEYNEQFF.

V is TRBV13 and J is TRBJ2-3, with TRBD2 identical over 9 bases. The CDR3 length is 14 residues. From germline, CDR1 is PRHDT and CDR2 FYEKMQ (reference sequence). V trimming: 10 bases; J trimming: 5 bases; junction bases outside the gene matches: 10. Written as DNA, the CDR3 is TGTGCCACCAAGCGGGGGGCGGAGGGAGATACGCAGTATTTT. This encodes CATKRGAEGDTQYF.